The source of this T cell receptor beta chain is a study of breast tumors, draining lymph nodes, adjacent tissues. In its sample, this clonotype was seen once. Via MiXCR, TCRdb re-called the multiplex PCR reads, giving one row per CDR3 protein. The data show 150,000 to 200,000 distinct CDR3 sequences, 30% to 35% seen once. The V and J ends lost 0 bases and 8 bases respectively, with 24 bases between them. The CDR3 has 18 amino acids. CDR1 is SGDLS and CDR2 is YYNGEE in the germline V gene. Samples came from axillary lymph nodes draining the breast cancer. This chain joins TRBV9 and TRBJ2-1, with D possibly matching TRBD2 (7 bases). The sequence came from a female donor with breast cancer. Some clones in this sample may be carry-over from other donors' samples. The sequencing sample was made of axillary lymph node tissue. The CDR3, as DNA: TGTGCCAGCAGCGTAGAGAGGGGGGGGAGGGCCGGTTCCTATGAGCAGTTCTTC. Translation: CASSVERGGRAGSYEQFF.